The next 9 T cell receptor beta chains were all read from a single sample in a study of blood T cell repertoires in COVID-19 (TCRdb year 2020). The receptor library was made with the immunoSEQ multiplex PCR assay. TCRdb re-hosts the immuneACCESS table, in-frame sequences only. Its copies lack some clones; in the studies checked, an unresolved V gene accounts for under half of them, and the cause for the rest is not known. The table for this sample lists some 77,000 clones; around 91% of them were counted only once. Jointly, the top ten make up more than 3.5% of the sample. Sample: peripheral blood. These receptors all stem from a woman aged 80 or older with active or convalescent COVID-19.

The V and J genes are TRBV6-5 and TRBJ2-1, with D perhaps TRBD2 (5 bases). Trimming left V 7 bases short and J 10 bases short, with 11 bases between. The CDR3 length is 11 residues. Germline lookup yields CDR1 MNHEY and CDR2 SVGAGI. CDR3 nucleotide sequence: TGTGCCAGCAACCTAGCTAGGGAGCAGTTCTTC. Translating it yields CASNLAREQFF.

This clone was counted a single time. The genes are TRBV5-1 and TRBJ2-2, with a possible D match to TRBD1 (7 bases). Trimming pared 3 bases from V and 6 bases from J, leaving 15 bases between. Germline V gene sequence: CDR1 SGHRS, CDR2 YFSETQ. The CDR3 length is 15 residues. CDR3 region: CASSSNRGGAGELFF. DNA of the CDR3: TGCGCCAGCAGCTCCAACAGGGGAGGCGCCGGGGAGCTGTTTTTT. The entire variable domain, with the rest obtained from reference TRBV5-1 and TRBJ2-2, is as follows: KAGVTQTPRYLIKTRGQQVTLSCSPISGHRSVSWYQQTPGQGLQFLFEYFSETQRNKGNFPGRFSGRQFSNSRSEMNVSTLELGDSALYLCASSSNRGGAGELFFGEGSRLTVL.

This chain uses TRBV14 with TRBJ1-5; TRBD1 agrees at 7 bases. This CDR3 comprises 20 residues. The V gene end was trimmed by 0 bases and the J gene end by 0 bases; junction bases not matched to a gene: 14. Germline V gives CDR1 SGHDN, CDR2 FVKESK. The CDR3 loop is CASSQEFTGAFPNSNQPQHF. Here the CDR3 DNA reads TGTGCCAGCAGCCAAGAATTTACAGGGGCCTTCCCAAATAGCAATCAGCCCCAGCATTTT. The full variable domain, rest sourced from reference TRBV14 and TRBJ1-5, is EAGVTQFPSHSVIEKGQTVTLRCDPISGHDNLYWYRRVMGKEIKFLLHFVKESKQDESGMPNNRFLAERTGGTYSTLKVQPAELEDSGVYFCASSQEFTGAFPNSNQPQHFGDGTRLSIL.

The rearrangement uses TRBV5-5 and TRBJ2-7, with TRBD2 matching 13 bases. CDR3 length: 17 amino acids. Germline V lookup: CDR1 SGHKS, CDR2 YYEKEE (reference sequence). V was pared by 4 bases and J by 2 bases, with 9 bases of the junction left unmatched. CDR3: CASSAGPGLAGPYEQYF. The CDR3 nucleotides read TGTGCCAGCAGCGCCGGCCCGGGACTAGCGGGACCCTACGAGCAGTACTTC.

The chain recombines TRBV28 with TRBJ2-6; D not resolved. Trimming shortened V by 7 bases and J by 2 bases, and 6 bases separated the two germline ends. This CDR3 region has 13 residues. Germline V gene sequence: CDR1 MDHEN, CDR2 SYDVKM. CDR3 bases: TGTGCCAGCAAACTACCTGGGGCCAACGTCCTGACTTTC. This gives the protein CASKLPGANVLTF.

The chain uses TRBV5-1 and TRBJ2-5; a weak D match, TRBD2 (6 bases). CDR1 is SGHRS and CDR2 is YFSETQ in the germline V gene. There are 16 residues in the CDR3. The ends were cut back, 4 bases at V and 2 bases at J, with 18 bases in the middle. The CDR3 reads CASSPSGRRGQETQYF. The CDR3 DNA follows: TGCGCCAGCAGCCCCTCAGGAAGGCGGGGACAAGAGACCCAGTACTTC.

The rearrangement links TRBV10-3 to TRBJ1-2, with TRBD1 matching over 9 bases. The V and J ends lost 6 bases and 7 bases, in that order; junction bases with no gene match: 12. CDR1 ENHRY and CDR2 SYGVKD come from the germline V gene. This CDR3 is 15 amino acids long. CDR3 bases: TGTGCCATCAGAGGGGAACGGGACAGGGTTTTTGGCTACACCTTC. Its translation is CAIRGERDRVFGYTF.

The chain uses TRBV19 and TRBJ2-2; D is unresolved. Trimming removed 4 bases from V and 4 bases from J, with 10 bases in between. CDR1 LNHDA and CDR2 SQIVND come from the germline V gene (reference sequence). The CDR3 length is 14 residues. The CDR3 loop is CASSRAMGTGELFF. The CDR3 bases are TGTGCCAGTAGTAGGGCTATGGGCACCGGGGAGCTGTTTTTT.

DNA for the CDR3: TGTGCCAGCTCACCATCGACAGGGGAAACTGAAGCTTTCTTT. Translated: CASSPSTGETEAFF. This sequence joins TRBV18 and TRBJ1-1; 8 nucleotides agree with TRBD1. The germline gives CDR1 KGHSH, CDR2 LQKENI. CDR3 length equals 14 residues. Trimming at V came to 2 bases and at J to 5 bases, leaving 4 bases not matched to a gene.